The 25 T cell receptor beta chains below were found in one sample sequenced in a study of T cells generated in artificial thymic organoids. No antigen has been identified for these receptors. Semi-nested PCR with reverse primers in the TRAC or TRBC constant regions amplified each chain separately. TCRdb itself ran the 5' RACE reads through MiXCR, one entry per CDR3 protein. The sample consists of 8,200 or so distinct CDR3 sequences, around 25% of them appearing once. The organoids combined MS5 murine stromal cells carrying human DLL1 with human hematopoietic stem and progenitor cells. Residual T cells were removed by FACS sorting CD34+CD3- progenitor cells before seeding the organoids. Material for sequencing was naive CD8+ T cells grown in artificial thymic organoids from cord blood stem and progenitor cells. The subset here: CD3+TCRalphabeta+CD8SP T cells; for blood, CD45RO-CCR7+ naive CD8+ T cells. These receptors were taken from a human donor who gave cord blood stem cells for thymic organoid culture, a cardiac surgery patient who gave postnatal thymus, or a blood donor (not recorded which).

This clonotype turned up a few times. At one end, the junction sequence differs from germline, possibly due to a read error. This sequence joins TRBV7-3 and TRBJ2-7; the match to TRBD1 covers 8 bases. This CDR3 is built from 15 residues. Germline CDR1 and CDR2: SGHTA and FQGTGA. The CDR3 nucleotides read TGTGCCAGCAGCTTAGGCAGGGGGCTATCCTACGAGCAGTGCTTC. Its protein product is CASSLGRGLSYEQCF. Using reference TRBV7-3 and TRBJ2-7 for the parts outside the CDR3, the full variable domain is GAGVSQTPSNKVTEKGKYVELRCDPISGHTALYWYRQSLGQGPEFLIYFQGTGAADDSGLPNDRFFAVRPEGSVSTLKIQRTERGDSAVYLCASSLGRGLSYEQCFGPGTRLTVT.

In this sample, this clonotype is medium-sized. This rearrangement joins TRBV6-5 to TRBJ1-5; D ambiguous. Germline V gene lookup returns CDR1 MNHEY and CDR2 SVGAGI. Trimming took off 2 bases at V and 2 bases at J, with 7 bases between the two ends. The CDR3 has 14 residues. CDR3: CASSYRVGNQPQHF. CDR3 in DNA: TGTGCCAGCAGTTACAGGGTAGGCAATCAGCCCCAGCATTTT.

This clonotype was seen only once. This may be a read error, as it is one base from a much larger clone. This chain connects TRBV6-1 to TRBJ1-2; D uncertain. This CDR3 region has 12 residues. Trimming took 4 bases from V and 5 from J, leaving 8 bases between them. Germline loops: CDR1 MNHNS, CDR2 SASEGT. Here the CDR3 DNA reads TGTGCCAGCAGTGTGATAGCATATGGCTACACCTTC. This sequence encodes CASSVIAYGYTF.

The chain is built from TRBV29-1 and TRBJ2-2; D might be TRBD1 or TRBD2, each matching 5 bases. The CDR3 loop spans 16 amino acids. Deletions cut 5 bases from V and 1 base from J, with 17 bases between. Per germline, CDR1 SQVTM and CDR2 ANQGSEA. CDR3 sequence (DNA): TGCAGCGTTTGGGACCCTTTGGTCGTGAACACCGGGGAGCTGTTTTTT. Amino acids: CSVWDPLVVNTGELFF.

This clonotype was seen a handful of times. V usage is TRBV12-3 or TRBV12-4 and J usage is TRBJ1-6; the D gene is possibly TRBD1 (6 bases). Trimming took off 3 bases at V and 1 base at J, with 10 bases between the two ends. The CDR3 consists of 16 residues. CDR3: CASSFGGQSYNSPLHF. The CDR3 DNA reads as TGTGCCAGCAGTTTCGGGGGGCAATCCTATAATTCACCCCTCCACTTT.

The chain links TRBV4-3 to TRBJ2-3; D perhaps matches TRBD2 (5 bases). Germline V gene data show CDR1 as LGHNA and CDR2 as YSLEER. This CDR3 contains 16 residues. Trimming left V 1 base short and J 5 bases short, with 16 bases between. The CDR3 spells CASSQVAIRFEDTQYF. In DNA form, the CDR3 reads TGCGCCAGCAGCCAAGTAGCGATCAGGTTCGAAGATACGCAGTATTTT.

This clonotype was seen a handful of times. The CDR3 DNA reads as TGCAGTGCGCTACAGGGGGCAAAGGAGACCCAGTACTTC. Its protein is CSALQGAKETQYF. This sequence joins TRBV20-1 and TRBJ2-5, with 9 bases identical to TRBD1. CDR1 and CDR2 (germline): DFQATT, SNEGSKA (reference sequence). Unmatched junction bases numbered 7, after V lost 6 bases and J lost 5 bases. There are 13 residues in the CDR3.

The chain couples TRBV7-6 to TRBJ1-6; D is uncertain. The V end was cut by 5 bases, the J end by 6 bases, with 8 bases between. This CDR3 contains 13 residues. CDR1 SGHVS and CDR2 FNYEAQ come from the germline V gene. CDR3 DNA: TGTGCCAGCAGCCAGGACCCTAATTCACCCCTCCACTTT. It translates to CASSQDPNSPLHF.

This clonotype is judged medium-sized. Compared with germline, one end of the junction differs, possibly owing to a read error. This chain links TRBV12-3 or TRBV12-4 with TRBJ1-1; D is perhaps TRBD1 (5 bases). This CDR3 comprises 12 residues. The chain's CDR3 is CASSKGPLNAFF. CDR3 coding DNA: TGTGCCAGCAGCAAGGGACCACTGAACGCTTTCTTC.

A single count supports this clonotype. One end of the junction varies from germline; a read error may be responsible. The chain combines TRBV5-1 with TRBJ1-1; D possibly corresponds to TRBD1 (6 bases). Germline V lookup: CDR1 SGHRS, CDR2 YFSETQ. CDR3 length equals 18 residues. In DNA, the CDR3 is TGCGCCAACAGCTTGGCCGAGAGGCAGGGGAGGCAGGACACTGAAGCTTTCTTT. It encodes CANSLAERQGRQDTEAFF.

This chain links TRBV20-1 with TRBJ2-7; no firm D call. This CDR3 is built from 15 residues. CDR1 DFQATT and CDR2 SNEGSKA come from the germline V gene (reference sequence). V gave up 0 bases and J gave up 0 bases, with 12 bases separating them. The DNA of the CDR3 is TGCAGTGCTAGAGATCTCGGCAGGCGCTCCTACGAGCAGTACTTC. Protein sequence: CSARDLGRRSYEQYF.

In this sample, this clonotype is medium-sized. The CDR3 loop reads CASSQEQLANYGYTF. CDR3 sequence (DNA): TGTGCCAGCAGCCAAGAACAGCTAGCTAACTATGGCTACACCTTC. The rearrangement joins TRBV4-2 to TRBJ1-2; D gene uncertain. Germline-derived CDR1 and CDR2 are LGHNA and YNFKEQ. The CDR3 spans 15 residues. V was pared by 0 bases and J by 0 bases, with 8 bases between.

The chain couples TRBV7-9 to TRBJ2-7; 8 bases agree with TRBD1. J was trimmed by 2 bases and V by 6 bases; bases with no gene match: 6. The CDR3 length is 14 residues. Germline V CDR1 and CDR2: SEHNR, FQNEAQ (reference sequence). The CDR3 DNA reads TGTGCCAGCAGATCCCGGGACAGGCCCTACGAGCAGTACTTC. It yields the protein CASRSRDRPYEQYF.

V and J are TRBV18 and TRBJ2-5; 8 bases are a match to TRBD1. This CDR3 has 15 amino acids. The trim removed 0 bases at V and 5 bases at J, leaving 5 bases unmatched. Germline V gene lookup returns CDR1 KGHSH and CDR2 LQKENI. CDR3 nucleotide sequence: TGTGCCAGCTCACCACCCGGCAGGGGGCACGAGACCCAGTACTTC. Translating gives CASSPPGRGHETQYF.

The chain carries TRBV7-2 and TRBJ2-7; 10 positions agree with TRBD1. There are 15 residues in the CDR3. Germline V gene lookup returns CDR1 SGHTA and CDR2 FQGNSA. V lost 5 bases to trimming and J lost 4 bases; unmatched junction nucleotides: 8. For the CDR3, the DNA is TGTGCCAGCAGCCCCAGGGGACAGGGGATTTACGAGCAGTACTTC. Protein: CASSPRGQGIYEQYF.

This clonotype is deemed medium-sized. The chain joins TRBV6-7 to TRBJ2-2, with D unclear. TRBV6-7 is sorted into the ORF group, with uncertain function. The V gene lost 0 bases and the J gene lost 7 bases, with 6 bases spanning the gap. There are 13 residues in the CDR3. CDR3 sequence reads: CASSYSRIGELFF. Written as DNA, the CDR3 is TGTGCCAGCAGTTACTCAAGGATCGGGGAGCTGTTTTTT.

This sequence joins TRBV18 and TRBJ2-1, with 10 bases lining up with TRBD2. CDR1 KGHSH and CDR2 LQKENI come from the germline V gene. V lost 5 bases to trimming and J lost 0 bases; unmatched junction nucleotides: 7. This CDR3 spans 17 amino acids. CDR3 DNA sequence: TGTGCCAGCTCAACGACTAGCGGGTCCTGCTCCTACAATGAGCAGTTCTTC. Translated: CASSTTSGSCSYNEQFF.

The V and J genes are TRBV6-6 and TRBJ1-6, with 12 nucleotides matching TRBD1. With V trimmed by 6 bases and J by 4 bases, 7 bases remained unmatched. CDR3 length equals 17 residues. Germline V gene sequence: CDR1 MNHNY, CDR2 SVGAGI (reference sequence). The CDR3 nucleotides read TGTGCCAGCAGCCCCGGGACAGGGGGCTTGTATAATTCACCCCTCCACTTT. Its protein product is CASSPGTGGLYNSPLHF.

By share, this clonotype counts as medium-sized. The chain joins TRBV24-1 to TRBJ2-3, with 13 bases lining up with TRBD2. V lost 4 bases, J lost 4 bases, and 4 bases stayed unmatched. The CDR3 is 16 amino acids. CDR1 and CDR2 from the germline V gene are KGHDR and SFDVKD. The CDR3 spells CATSDPTSGGADTQYF. In DNA, the CDR3 is TGTGCCACCAGTGACCCTACTAGCGGGGGGGCAGATACGCAGTATTTT.

This clonotype is termed large. The genes are TRBV4-1 and TRBJ2-1; D is unclear. Trimming pared 1 base from V and 9 bases from J, leaving 13 bases between. The CDR3 totals 14 residues. Germline CDR1 and CDR2: MGHRA and YSYEKL. CDR3 protein: CASSQVALRAEQFF. The CDR3 region has the DNA TGCGCCAGCAGCCAAGTAGCCCTTCGGGCTGAGCAGTTCTTC.

J is TRBJ2-7 and V is TRBV12-3 or TRBV12-4; D tentatively fits TRBD1 or TRBD2 (5 bases each). V was trimmed by 4 bases and J by 2 bases, leaving 12 bases between them. This CDR3 comprises 14 residues. In DNA form, the CDR3 reads TGTGCCAGCAGTTGGCAGGGAGAAACCTACGAGCAGTACTTC. This codes for CASSWQGETYEQYF.

By its share, this clonotype is medium-sized (0.01 to 0.1%). This chain uses TRBV5-1 with TRBJ1-5, with unresolved D. Trimming shortened V by 4 bases and J by 2 bases, and 10 bases separated the two germline ends. The CDR3 has 14 residues. Germline V gene sequence: CDR1 SGHRS, CDR2 YFSETQ. CDR3 in amino acids: CASSPGPCNQPQHF. Written as DNA, the CDR3 is TGCGCCAGCAGCCCTGGACCGTGCAATCAGCCCCAGCATTTT.

This clonotype was seen more than once but under ten times. Here the CDR3 omits its conserved ending phenylalanine or tryptophan, so a read error is the likely source. V gene TRBV27 combines with J gene TRBJ1-1, with 9 bases aligning to TRBD1. CDR1 MNHEY and CDR2 SMNVEV come from the germline V gene (reference sequence). With V trimmed by 9 bases and J by 1 base, 9 bases remained unmatched. The CDR3 is 15 amino acids. The CDR3 region has the DNA TGTGCCAGTCTGACAGGGGGGGGGCCGAACACTGAAGCTTTCTTA. The encoded protein is CASLTGGGPNTEAFL.

Only a few counts were recorded for this clonotype. The chain links TRBV15 to TRBJ1-4; tentatively, D is TRBD1 (5 bases). The V gene's germline CDR1 is LNHNV and CDR2 YYDKDF (reference sequence). CDR3 size: 16 residues. V was pared by 5 bases and J by 0 bases, with 13 bases between. Written as DNA, the CDR3 is TGTGCCACCAGCCTCCCGAGGGACTCAACTAATGAAAAACTGTTTTTT. It codes for CATSLPRDSTNEKLFF.

This clonotype was detected only a few times. V is TRBV6-5 and J is TRBJ1-4; D not certain. The ends were cut back, 0 bases at V and 4 bases at J, with 9 bases in the middle. Germline CDR1 and CDR2: MNHEY and SVGAGI. The CDR3 length is 15 residues. The CDR3 reads CASSYSGRVNEKLFF. The DNA of the CDR3 is TGTGCCAGCAGTTACTCGGGGAGGGTTAATGAAAAACTGTTTTTT.